One sample yielded the 14 T cell receptor beta chains listed below, sequenced in a study of metastatic and nonmetastatic thyroid tumors. Thyroid surgery took place with no prior treatment in any patient. Through MiXCR, TCRdb re-clonotyped the PCR reads. The profile covers roughly 28,000 clones, with roughly 25% appearing a single time and approximately 6% taken by the ten largest. Sequenced sample: blood. These receptors were taken from a female donor with papillary thyroid cancer or a benign thyroid nodule (not recorded which). Some clones in this sample may be carry-over from other donors' samples.

This clone qualifies as medium-sized (0.01 to 0.1%). The CDR3 DNA is TGTGCCAGCAGTTACCGACGCACCGGGGAGCTGTTTTTT. It yields the protein CASSYRRTGELFF. V gene TRBV6-5 combines with J gene TRBJ2-2; no definite D call. The CDR3 contains 13 residues. V gave up 2 bases and J gave up 4 bases, with 5 bases separating them. Germline V gene data show CDR1 as MNHEY and CDR2 as SVGAGI.

On this clone: The junction departs from the called germline gene at one end, perhaps through a read error. The chain couples TRBV20-1 to TRBJ2-7; 8 bases line up with TRBD2. There are 12 residues in the CDR3. Looked up from germline, CDR1 is DFQATT and CDR2 is SNEGSKA (reference sequence). CDR3 coding DNA: TGCAGTGCTATACCGGCGGGAGGAGGGCAGCACTTC. It yields the protein CSAIPAGGGQHF.

This clone was seen many times. The chain is built from TRBV2 and TRBJ1-4; D remains ambiguous. V was pared by 8 bases and J by 8 bases, with 18 bases between. The CDR3 sequence is 14 residues long. In germline, CDR1 is SNHLY, CDR2 FYNNEI. The DNA of the CDR3 is TGTGCCAGCCGCTCTGACTGGACTGTAGAAAAACTGTTTTTT. Its protein is CASRSDWTVEKLFF.

For the CDR3, the DNA is TGTGCCAGCAGCTTAGGACAGGGCGACGAGCAGTACTTC. Translation gives CASSLGQGDEQYF. The V call is TRBV11-3, the J call TRBJ2-7, with TRBD1 identical over 7 bases. The CDR3 has 13 residues. Germline V gene sequence: CDR1 SGHNT, CDR2 YENEEA. The V segment lost 1 base and the J segment 5 bases; nucleotides outside the gene matches: 2.

The gene calls are TRBV3-1 and TRBJ1-2; D may be TRBD1 (5 bases). V was trimmed by 4 bases and J by 2 bases, leaving 11 bases between them. Germline V lookup: CDR1 LGHDT, CDR2 YNNKEL (reference sequence). This CDR3 spans 14 amino acids. The CDR3 bases are TGTGCCAGCAGCCCAGGGCAGGCGAACTATGGCTACACCTTC. It yields the protein CASSPGQANYGYTF.

A few counts support this clone. This chain uses TRBV5-4 with TRBJ2-7, with 15 bases aligning to TRBD2. Germline values: CDR1 SGHNT, CDR2 YYREEE (reference sequence). The junction had 10 bases not matched to a gene; V was cut back by 3 bases and J by 0 bases. The CDR3 consists of 19 residues. The CDR3 sequence: CASSWGIRTSGRGSYEQYF. CDR3 nucleotides: TGTGCCAGCAGCTGGGGGATACGGACTAGCGGGAGGGGCTCCTACGAGCAGTACTTC.

In its sample, this clone was seen many times. The V gene is TRBV20-1, the J gene TRBJ2-1; D gene uncertain. The CDR3 loop spans 13 amino acids. Trimming left V 5 bases short and J 4 bases short, with 12 bases between. Germline CDR1 is DFQATT and CDR2 is SNEGSKA (reference sequence). The CDR3 DNA is TGCAGTGCTCCCAAGGGCGTTTACAATGAGCAGTTCTTC. It specifies CSAPKGVYNEQFF.

This clone was seen ten or more times. The same CDR3 can be traced to other DNA sequences in this sample. V gene TRBV19 combines with J gene TRBJ2-1; 10 bases agree with TRBD2. The CDR3 spans 16 residues. The junction had 11 bases not matched to a gene; V was cut back by 4 bases and J by 8 bases. Looked up from germline, CDR1 is LNHDA and CDR2 is SQIVND (reference sequence). The CDR3 reads CASSRVRASGSDEQFF. The CDR3 DNA follows: TGTGCCAGTAGTAGGGTAAGGGCTAGCGGGAGTGATGAGCAGTTCTTC.

Many counts were recorded for this clone. The J gene is TRBJ1-5, the V gene TRBV28, with TRBD1 as a possible D gene (6 bases). CDR3 length equals 16 residues. Looked up from germline, CDR1 is MDHEN and CDR2 is SYDVKM. V lost 3 bases and J lost 2, with 14 bases in between. The CDR3 nucleotides are TGTGCCAGCAGTTTGGGGGCCCGGGTGGGCAATCAGCCCCAGCATTTT. This codes for CASSLGARVGNQPQHF.

V gene TRBV10-3 combines with J gene TRBJ2-1; D is possibly TRBD1 (7 bases). V was shortened by 10 bases and J by 6 bases, with 22 bases between the two germline ends. This CDR3 region has 15 residues. Per the germline V gene, CDR1 is ENHRY and CDR2 is SYGVKD. The CDR3 bases are TGTGCCAACATACAGGGGAGCTGGGGAGGCAATGAGCAGTTCTTC. Translated, it gives CANIQGSWGGNEQFF.

This clone was observed many times. The V and J genes are TRBV20-1 and TRBJ2-4, with D perhaps TRBD1 or TRBD2 (5 bases each). Trimming took 2 bases from V and 6 from J, leaving 11 bases between them. In germline, CDR1 is DFQATT, CDR2 SNEGSKA (reference sequence). This CDR3 comprises 13 residues. The CDR3 region is CSARTGTPNIQYF. For the CDR3, the DNA is TGCAGTGCTAGAACCGGGACCCCAAACATTCAGTACTTC.

The V and J genes are TRBV20-1 and TRBJ2-1; D gene uncertain. The CDR3 extends over 15 amino acids. V was clipped by 1 base and J by 4 bases, with 14 bases between them. Germline CDR1 DFQATT, CDR2 SNEGSKA (reference sequence). CDR3 bases: TGCAGTGCTAGAGCCCCAGCGCTCGATTACAATGAGCAGTTCTTC. This translates into CSARAPALDYNEQFF.

The chain recombines TRBV6-1 with TRBJ2-5; possible D gene TRBD1, 6 bases. Trimming took off 3 bases at V and 5 bases at J, with 13 bases between the two ends. The germline CDR1 and CDR2 sequences are MNHNS and SASEGT. The CDR3 is 14 amino acids. The CDR3 sequence is CASSDGTLGETQYF. Here the CDR3 DNA reads TGTGCCAGCAGTGACGGGACACTTGGGGAGACCCAGTACTTC.

The table lists this clone with a few counts. Here the CDR3 reads CASSYSDRGGNEQFF. The CDR3 bases are TGTGCCAGCAGTTACTCGGACAGGGGGGGCAATGAGCAGTTCTTC. The V and J genes are TRBV12-3 or TRBV12-4 and TRBJ2-1; 10 positions agree with TRBD1. CDR3 length: 15 residues. Germline trimming cut 4 bases from V and 6 bases from J; bases unmatched to any gene: 6.